This TCR beta chain is from a study of shared clonotypes between healthy human individuals. This table comes from immunoSEQ multiplex PCR, and its TCRdb copy is limited to in-frame clones, with some not included. This table has millions of clones, just over 90% appearing once. Germline loops: CDR1 SGDLS, CDR2 YYNGEE. Trimming shortened V by 4 bases and J by 0 bases, and 12 bases separated the two germline ends. CDR3 length equals 15 residues. Naive-designated CD8 cells lacked CD45RO, were positively enriched for CCR7, and omitted terminally differentiated effector memory CD45RA+ cells. This clonotype was sampled from a man aged 18 to 30 in good health. Some clones in this sample may be carry-over from other donors' samples. Material: naive CD8+ T cells from PBMCs. The chain joins TRBV9 to TRBJ2-3; D tentatively fits TRBD1 or TRBD2 (6 bases each). The CDR3 loop reads CASSPTGTSTDTQYF. In DNA, the CDR3 is TGTGCCAGCAGCCCAACAGGGACTAGCACAGATACGCAGTATTTT.